Included here is one T cell receptor beta chain sequence, with context. Method: immunoSEQ multiplex PCR; TCRdb's copy keeps in-frame clones and lacks some. There are under 300,000 clones in the sample; 70% to 90% occur only once, and around 0.8% lies in the top ten. This sample was taken from a study of blood T cell repertoires in COVID-19. V lost 10 bases and J lost 3; bases outside the gene matches: 13. Looked up from germline, CDR1 is SGHVS and CDR2 is FQNEAQ. The CDR3 extends over 16 amino acids. This sequence was found in a woman between 25 and 40 years old with acute or convalescent COVID-19. The rearrangement links TRBV7-8 to TRBJ2-7, with 12 bases lining up with TRBD2. The sequenced material came from peripheral blood. The CDR3: CATSGGLAGEYYEQYF. In DNA, the CDR3 is TGTGCCACCTCAGGGGGACTAGCGGGCGAATACTACGAGCAGTACTTC.